A single T cell receptor beta chain is shown here with its context. This entry comes from a study of siplizumab effects on memory and regulatory T cells. V lost 0 bases and J lost 8, with 10 bases in between. Germline V gene data show CDR1 as MNHEY and CDR2 as SVGAGI. This CDR3 has 13 residues. The repertoire was sequenced with immunoSEQ multiplex PCR; TCRdb's copy has only in-frame clones and lacks some. The data hold roughly 82,000 clones, with approximately 88% observed a single time. This chain links TRBV6-5 with TRBJ1-2, with D uncertain. The clonotype comes from a human donor in good health. Source material: Tregs sorted from blood. The CDR3 DNA is TGTGCCAGCAGTTACTCGATAACCGGGGGCTACACCTTC. Protein sequence: CASSYSITGGYTF.